These 23 T cell receptor beta chains share one sample of origin, sequenced in a study of PD-1 blockade in classical Hodgkin lymphoma. Each patient experienced a relapse that followed autologous stem cell transplantation, and brentuximab vedotin exposure varied. The data were produced by immunoSEQ multiplex PCR, yet TCRdb's version contains in-frame clones alone and is incomplete. Of about 150,000 clones listed, just under 80% are singletons. The sample was peripheral blood mononuclear cells (PBMCs), taken before the second cycle of nivolumab. These receptors were taken from a human donor with classical Hodgkin lymphoma.

This sequence joins TRBV18 and TRBJ2-2, with D maybe TRBD1 (5 bases). From germline, CDR1 is KGHSH and CDR2 LQKENI. This CDR3 spans 17 amino acids. Trimming pared 2 bases from V and 0 bases from J, leaving 13 bases between. In DNA, the CDR3 is TGTGCCAGCTCACCAAGCTTCCAGGGCCCGAACACCGGGGAGCTGTTTTTT. Its protein is CASSPSFQGPNTGELFF.

This chain links TRBV9 with TRBJ2-6, with a tentative D call TRBD1 (5 bases). V was clipped by 0 bases and J by 2 bases, with 6 bases between them. The CDR3 has 15 amino acids. From germline, CDR1 is SGDLS and CDR2 YYNGEE. As DNA, the CDR3 is TGTGCCAGCAGCGTAGGGGGCGCTGGGGCCAACGTCCTGACTTTC. As protein: CASSVGGAGANVLTF.

The chain employs TRBV5-1 and TRBJ2-3, with TRBD1 matching over 12 bases. CDR1 is SGHRS, CDR2 YFSETQ, per germline. Trimming took 4 bases from V and 3 from J; bases not matched to a gene: 6. The CDR3 runs 16 residues. The CDR3 region is CASSPGTGGRTDTQYF. CDR3 coding DNA: TGCGCCAGCAGCCCTGGGACAGGGGGCAGGACAGATACGCAGTATTTT.

The genes are TRBV5-6 and TRBJ2-1; 9 nucleotides match TRBD2. V was clipped by 3 bases and J by 4 bases; unmatched bases: 8. Germline CDR1 and CDR2: SGHDT and YYEEEE. This CDR3 has 16 amino acids. The CDR3 DNA reads TGTGCCAGCAGCTATGATGGGACTAGCCTTTACAATGAGCAGTTCTTC. This translates into CASSYDGTSLYNEQFF.

The chain is built from TRBV5-3 and TRBJ1-1; D remains ambiguous. TRBV5-3 falls under the ORF class, with uncertain function. V was shortened by 2 bases and J by 1 base, with 6 bases between the two germline ends. This CDR3 region has 13 residues. DNA of the CDR3: TGTGCCAGAAGCTTTGGGCGGAACACTGAAGCTTTCTTT. This sequence encodes CARSFGRNTEAFF.

This chain uses TRBV15 with TRBJ2-4; D is unclear. V was pared by 0 bases and J by 2 bases, with 8 bases between. There are 15 residues in the CDR3. Germline CDR1 is LNHNV and CDR2 is YYDKDF (reference sequence). As DNA, the CDR3 is TGTGCCACCAGCAGAGATAAGGCAACCAAAAACATTCAGTACTTC. This translates into CATSRDKATKNIQYF.

The gene calls are TRBV5-5 and TRBJ2-1; no clear D. The CDR3 contains 13 residues. Germline assignment: CDR1 SGHKS and CDR2 YYEKEE (reference sequence). V was clipped by 6 bases and J by 5 bases, with 12 bases between them. CDR3 sequence: CASTLSIDNEQFF. Written as DNA, the CDR3 is TGTGCCAGCACCTTATCTATCGACAATGAGCAGTTCTTC.

V usage is TRBV18 and J usage is TRBJ1-5, with D tentatively TRBD1 (6 bases). This CDR3 contains 16 residues. Germline V gene lookup returns CDR1 KGHSH and CDR2 LQKENI. V was cut by 1 base and J by 0 bases, with 10 bases left in between. The CDR3 here is CASSPRGATSNQPQHF. The CDR3 DNA sequence: TGTGCCAGCTCACCACGGGGGGCCACTAGCAATCAGCCCCAGCATTTT.

The chain recombines TRBV27 with TRBJ2-7, with 7 bases fitting TRBD1. The V gene end was trimmed by 10 bases and the J gene end by 5 bases; junction bases not matched to a gene: 8. Germline V CDR1 and CDR2: MNHEY, SMNVEV (reference sequence). CDR3 length equals 12 residues. Written as DNA, the CDR3 is TGTGCCATTAGGGACAGCCTAAACGAGCAGTACTTC. Translating it yields CAIRDSLNEQYF.

The chain uses TRBV7-9 and TRBJ1-3; weak D call: TRBD1 (6 bases). The CDR3 runs to 16 residues. Trimming removed 1 base from V and 0 bases from J, with 10 bases in between. Germline CDR1 SEHNR, CDR2 FQNEAQ (reference sequence). Here the CDR3 reads CASSLERDISGNTIYF. CDR3 nucleotide sequence: TGTGCCAGCAGCTTAGAAAGGGACATCTCTGGAAACACCATATATTTT.

In this sample, this clone turned up once. The same CDR3 can be traced to other DNA sequences in this sample. V gene TRBV6-5 combines with J gene TRBJ2-3; D unresolved. Trimming removed 5 bases from V and 0 bases from J, with 6 bases in between. The germline gives CDR1 MNHEY, CDR2 SVGAGI. The CDR3 extends over 13 amino acids. CDR3 amino acids: CASSTPSTDTQYF. The DNA for the CDR3 is TGTGCCAGCAGTACCCCTAGCACAGATACGCAGTATTTT.

This clone turned up a few times. The rearrangement uses TRBV5-4 and TRBJ2-5; D gene uncertain. V was pared by 7 bases and J by 4 bases, with 20 bases between. Germline CDR1 and CDR2: SGHNT and YYREEE (reference sequence). CDR3 length equals 15 residues. CDR3 sequence: CASARVGSMGETQYF. CDR3 DNA: TGTGCCAGCGCTAGGGTGGGATCGATGGGAGAGACCCAGTACTTC.

The chain uses TRBV5-5 and TRBJ2-7; no reliable D call. In germline, CDR1 is SGHKS, CDR2 YYEKEE (reference sequence). The CDR3 covers 16 residues. Trimming took off 4 bases at V and 2 bases at J, with 19 bases between the two ends. The CDR3 nucleotides read TGTGCCAGCAGCCAAGATCGGTCTCCGGTCCCCTACGAGCAGTACTTC. Translated: CASSQDRSPVPYEQYF.

In the case of this clone: A read error may explain this, as a much larger clone is one base away. The chain joins TRBV5-6 to TRBJ1-2, with D tentatively TRBD1 (5 bases). This CDR3 contains 12 residues. With 4 bases removed from V and 4 bases from J, the gap between germline ends came to 8 bases. Germline CDR1 reads SGHDT; CDR2 reads YYEEEE. DNA for the CDR3: TGTGCCAGCAGCCCCGGGGGCTATGGCTACACCTTC. It translates to CASSPGGYGYTF.

The chain combines TRBV10-3 with TRBJ2-3; D gene uncertain. The CDR3 has 11 amino acids. The germline gives CDR1 ENHRY, CDR2 SYGVKD. With 6 bases removed from V and 0 bases from J, the gap between germline ends came to 1 base. The CDR3 bases are TGTGCCATCAGCAGCACAGATACGCAGTATTTT. As protein: CAISSTDTQYF.

This chain uses TRBV13 with TRBJ1-2; a possible D gene is TRBD1 (5 bases). CDR1 PRHDT and CDR2 FYEKMQ come from the germline V gene (reference sequence). V was shortened by 2 bases and J by 4 bases, with 11 bases between the two germline ends. The CDR3 runs 14 residues. The CDR3 sequence is CASSLTLQGYGYTF. CDR3 DNA: TGTGCCAGCAGCTTAACTCTTCAGGGCTATGGCTACACCTTC. Full variable domain (missing parts from reference TRBV13 and TRBJ1-2): AAGVIQSPRHLIKEKRETATLKCYPIPRHDTVYWYQQGPGQDPQFLISFYEKMQSDKGSIPDRFSAQQFSDYHSELNMSSLELGDSALYFCASSLTLQGYGYTFGSGTRLTVV.

The V and J genes are TRBV30 and TRBJ2-7; D remains ambiguous. Germline V lookup: CDR1 GTSNPN, CDR2 SVGIG (reference sequence). There are 11 residues in the CDR3. The germline V and J ends were trimmed by 0 bases and 4 bases, with 4 bases remaining between them. The CDR3 region is CAWSVEYEQYF. As DNA, the CDR3 is TGTGCCTGGAGTGTGGAGTACGAGCAGTACTTC.

The chain carries TRBV18 and TRBJ1-1; tentatively, D is TRBD1 (5 bases). This CDR3 contains 16 residues. Deletions cut 6 bases from V and 3 bases from J, with 20 bases between. Germline loops: CDR1 KGHSH, CDR2 LQKENI. CDR3 sequence reads: CASSPKWGGGDTEAFF. In DNA, the CDR3 is TGTGCCAGCTCGCCAAAATGGGGGGGAGGGGACACTGAAGCTTTCTTT.

V is TRBV21-1 and J is TRBJ2-7; the D call in the table, TRBD2, was not verified against the DNA. TRBV21-1 is reported as a pseudogene. The CDR3 loop spans 18 amino acids. CDR3 protein: CASPGAEGLAGAPYEQYF. The CDR3 DNA reads as TGTGCCAGCCCCGGGGCGGAGGGACTAGCGGGGGCTCCCTACGAGCAGTACTTC.

The J gene is TRBJ1-5, the V gene TRBV6-5, with a weak D call TRBD1 (5 bases). The CDR3 consists of 13 residues. V was pared by 7 bases and J by 2 bases, with 9 bases between. Germline CDR1 and CDR2: MNHEY and SVGAGI. CDR3 amino acids: CASTQGGNQPQHF. DNA of the CDR3: TGTGCCAGCACCCAGGGTGGCAATCAGCCCCAGCATTTT.

This clone occurred many times. The CDR3 loop is CASSFNGGNGYTF. CDR3 in DNA: TGTGCCAGCAGCTTTAATGGAGGAAATGGCTACACCTTC. The gene calls are TRBV7-2 and TRBJ1-2; D gene uncertain. The length of the CDR3 is 13 residues. Deletions cut 3 bases from V and 6 bases from J, with 11 bases between. The germline V gene has CDR1 SGHTA and CDR2 FQGNSA.

This clone was seen more than once but under ten times. V gene TRBV4-2 combines with J gene TRBJ1-5; D is ambiguous. The V end was cut by 2 bases, the J end by 9 bases, with 8 bases between. This CDR3 region has 12 residues. The germline gives CDR1 LGHNA, CDR2 YNFKEQ. CDR3 nucleotides: TGTGCCAGCAGCCAAAGTATCGGGCCCCAGCATTTT. Translation gives CASSQSIGPQHF.

This clone was counted a single time. J is TRBJ1-3 and V is TRBV5-1, with a tentative D call TRBD1 (5 bases). Deletions cut 4 bases from V and 0 bases from J, with 8 bases between. This CDR3 has 14 residues. The germline CDR1 and CDR2 sequences are SGHRS and YFSETQ. CDR3 amino acids: CASSTDNSGNTIYF. The CDR3 nucleotides read TGCGCCAGCAGCACGGACAACTCTGGAAACACCATATATTTT.